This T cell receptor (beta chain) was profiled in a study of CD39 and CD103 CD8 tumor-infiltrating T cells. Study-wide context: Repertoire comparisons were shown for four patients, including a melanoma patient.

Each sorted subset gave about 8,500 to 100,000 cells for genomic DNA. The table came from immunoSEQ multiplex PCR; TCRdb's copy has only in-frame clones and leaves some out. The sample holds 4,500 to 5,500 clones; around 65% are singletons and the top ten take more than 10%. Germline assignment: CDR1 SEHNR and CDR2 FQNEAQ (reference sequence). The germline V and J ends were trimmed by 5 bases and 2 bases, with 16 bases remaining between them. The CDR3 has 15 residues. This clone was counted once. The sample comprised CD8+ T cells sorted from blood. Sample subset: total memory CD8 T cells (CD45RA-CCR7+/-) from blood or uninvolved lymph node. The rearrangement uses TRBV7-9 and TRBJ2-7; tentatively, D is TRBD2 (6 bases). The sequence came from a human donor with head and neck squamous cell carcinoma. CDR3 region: CASSLGLPGTYEQYF. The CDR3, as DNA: TGTGCCAGCAGCCTGGGACTGCCGGGGACCTACGAGCAGTACTTC.